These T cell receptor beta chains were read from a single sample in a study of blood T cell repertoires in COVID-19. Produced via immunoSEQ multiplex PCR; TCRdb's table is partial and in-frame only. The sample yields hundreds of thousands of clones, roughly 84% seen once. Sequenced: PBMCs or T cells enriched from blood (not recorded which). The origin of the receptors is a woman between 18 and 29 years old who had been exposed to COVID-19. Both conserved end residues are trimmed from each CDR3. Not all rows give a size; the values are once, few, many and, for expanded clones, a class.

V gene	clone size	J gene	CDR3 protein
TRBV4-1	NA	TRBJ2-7	ASSQTAVLYEQY
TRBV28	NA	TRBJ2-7	ASSSARGSYEQY
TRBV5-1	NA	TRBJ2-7	ASGLEGGHDYEQY
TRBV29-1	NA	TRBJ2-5	SVAVYQETQY
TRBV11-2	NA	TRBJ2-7	ASRRVGGSYEQY
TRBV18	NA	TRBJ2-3	ASSPNQGAGDTQY
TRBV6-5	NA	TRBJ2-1	ASSYTGQGRINEQF
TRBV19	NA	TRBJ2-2	ASKGGRAPDTGELF
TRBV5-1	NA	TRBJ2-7	ASSTGGQAPNYEQY
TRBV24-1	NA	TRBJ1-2	ATSDAITGTGAYGYT
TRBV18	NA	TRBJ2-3	ASSPGPRASPTDTQY
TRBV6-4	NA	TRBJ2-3	ASASGEGTDTQY
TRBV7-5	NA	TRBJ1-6	ARSLDRGQTFSSYNSPLH
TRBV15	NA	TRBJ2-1	ATSREGQGAPYEQF
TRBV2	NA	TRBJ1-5	ASSEWGIRGQPQH
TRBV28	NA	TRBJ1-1	ASSSGNTEAF
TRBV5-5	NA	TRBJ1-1	ASSFLREAF
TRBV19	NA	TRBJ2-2	ASSKQGATTGELF
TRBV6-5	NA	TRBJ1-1	ASSYYLGTEAF
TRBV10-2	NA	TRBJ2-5	ASSRQETQY
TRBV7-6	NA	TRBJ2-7	ASSLGTFEQY
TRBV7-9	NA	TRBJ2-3	ASSLLSTFGSLGTDTQY
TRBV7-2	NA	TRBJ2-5	ASSLELAGGRETQY
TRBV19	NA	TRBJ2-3	ASSMEVSGDTDTQY
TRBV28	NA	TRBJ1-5	ASSLYLKGGGYPQH
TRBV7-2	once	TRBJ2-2	ASSSTAGGELF
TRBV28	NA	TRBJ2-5	ASSLLEGRGETQY
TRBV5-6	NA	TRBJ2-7	ASSPPGLAGGKYEQY
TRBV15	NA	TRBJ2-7	ATSISGGSSYEQY
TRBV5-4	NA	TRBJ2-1	ASSFGLAGIGEQF
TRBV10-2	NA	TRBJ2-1	ASSESRTQF
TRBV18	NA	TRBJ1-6	ASSPERGNSPLH
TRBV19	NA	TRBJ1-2	ASSMAGTGNYGYT
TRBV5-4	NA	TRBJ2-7	ASSFGYDSTYEQY
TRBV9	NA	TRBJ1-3	ASSVAEGAGNTIY
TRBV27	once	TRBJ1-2	ASSLSASGQIYGYT
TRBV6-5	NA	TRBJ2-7	ASRIRQGRNYEQY
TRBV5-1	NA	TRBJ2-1	ASSLEATSGGYNEQF
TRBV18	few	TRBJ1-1	ASSPPTGGTEAF
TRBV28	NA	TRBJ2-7	ASNKAGGRVYEQY
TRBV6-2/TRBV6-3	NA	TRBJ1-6	ASSYPGQLNSPLH
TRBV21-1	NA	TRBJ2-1	ASSKAPIGGNEQF
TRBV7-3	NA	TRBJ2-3	ASSFAASTDTQY
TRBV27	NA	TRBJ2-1	ASSTTGTSHEQF
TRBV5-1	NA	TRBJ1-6	ASSLSSNSPLH
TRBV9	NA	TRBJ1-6	ASSVGTGDYNSPLH
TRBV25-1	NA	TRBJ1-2	ASSATGPGGYT
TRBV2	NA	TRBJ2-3	ASSGGPGLDTQY
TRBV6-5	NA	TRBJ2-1	ASSSVAGGSYNEQF
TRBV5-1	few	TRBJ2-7	ASSLEPGSSYEQY
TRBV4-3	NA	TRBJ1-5	ASSQDWAYSNQPQH
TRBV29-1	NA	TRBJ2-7	SVGSAGGREQY
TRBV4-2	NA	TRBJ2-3	ASSQDAGGRGDTQY